What follows is one TCR beta chain and its context. Its target is not known. This entry comes from a study of cytomegalovirus exposure and HLA in healthy donors. Study results and caveats: Later analysis identified about 18,000 TCR beta sequences associated with HLA alleles, using a false discovery rate threshold of 0.05. Under in vitro conditions, a few CMV-associated chains were confirmed as specific for CMV antigens.

This CDR3 has 19 residues. Germline CDR1 and CDR2: PRHDT and FYEKMQ (reference sequence). V gave up 5 bases and J gave up 0 bases; unmatched junction bases: 13. PCR primers comprised 60 Vbeta and 13 Jbeta primers. Data came from immunoSEQ multiplex PCR; TCRdb stores just in-frame clones and leaves some out. Of 140,000 to 150,000 clones listed, roughly four fifths are singletons. This chain links TRBV13 with TRBJ2-6; 7 positions agree with TRBD2. Sequencing was carried out using PBMCs. This clonotype was obtained from a man aged 25 to 45 in good health and CMV-seronegative. CDR3 amino acids: CASSTREGGEGSGANVLTF. The CDR3 bases are TGTGCCAGCAGCACCCGCGAGGGTGGGGAGGGCTCTGGGGCCAACGTCCTGACTTTC.